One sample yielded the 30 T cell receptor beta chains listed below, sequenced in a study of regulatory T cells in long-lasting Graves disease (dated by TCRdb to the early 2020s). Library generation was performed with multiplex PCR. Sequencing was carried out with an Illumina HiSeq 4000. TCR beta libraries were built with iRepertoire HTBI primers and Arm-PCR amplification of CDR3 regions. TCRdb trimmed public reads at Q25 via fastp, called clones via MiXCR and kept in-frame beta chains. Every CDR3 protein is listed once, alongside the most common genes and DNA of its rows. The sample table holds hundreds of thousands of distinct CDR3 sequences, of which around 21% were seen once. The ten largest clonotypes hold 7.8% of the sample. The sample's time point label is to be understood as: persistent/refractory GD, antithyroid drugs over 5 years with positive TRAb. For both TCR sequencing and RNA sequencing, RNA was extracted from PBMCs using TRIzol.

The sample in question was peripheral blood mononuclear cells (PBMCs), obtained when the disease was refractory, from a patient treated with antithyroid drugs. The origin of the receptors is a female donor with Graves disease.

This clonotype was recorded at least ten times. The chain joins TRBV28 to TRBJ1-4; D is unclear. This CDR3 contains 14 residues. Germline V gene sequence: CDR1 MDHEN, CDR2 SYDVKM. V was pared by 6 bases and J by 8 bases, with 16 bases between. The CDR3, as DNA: TGTGCCAGCAGCCCCCTCACGATTGGAGAAAAACTGTTTTTT. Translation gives CASSPLTIGEKLFF.

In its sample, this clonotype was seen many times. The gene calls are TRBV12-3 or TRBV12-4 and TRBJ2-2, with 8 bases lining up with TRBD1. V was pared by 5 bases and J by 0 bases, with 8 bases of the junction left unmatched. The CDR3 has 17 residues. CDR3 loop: CASSIMDRAPNTGELFF. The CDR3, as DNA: TGTGCCAGCAGTATTATGGACAGGGCACCGAACACCGGGGAGCTGTTTTTT.

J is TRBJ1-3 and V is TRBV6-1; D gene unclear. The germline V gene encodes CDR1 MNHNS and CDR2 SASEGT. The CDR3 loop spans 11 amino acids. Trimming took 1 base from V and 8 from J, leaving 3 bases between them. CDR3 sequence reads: CASSEGYTIYF. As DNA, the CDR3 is TGTGCCAGCAGTGAAGGTTACACCATATATTTT.

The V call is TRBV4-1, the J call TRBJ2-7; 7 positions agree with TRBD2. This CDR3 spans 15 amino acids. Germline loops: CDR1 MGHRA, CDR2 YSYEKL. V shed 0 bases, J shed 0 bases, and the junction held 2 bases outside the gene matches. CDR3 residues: CASSQEAGVSYEQYF. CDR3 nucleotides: TGCGCCAGCAGCCAAGAGGCGGGAGTCTCCTACGAGCAGTACTTC.

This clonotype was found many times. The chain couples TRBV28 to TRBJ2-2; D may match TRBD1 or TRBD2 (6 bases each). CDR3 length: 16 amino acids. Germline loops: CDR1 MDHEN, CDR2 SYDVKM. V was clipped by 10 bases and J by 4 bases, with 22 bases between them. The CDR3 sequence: CATRPHGGGRTGELFF. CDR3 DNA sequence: TGTGCCACAAGGCCCCACGGGGGCGGGCGCACCGGGGAGCTGTTTTTT. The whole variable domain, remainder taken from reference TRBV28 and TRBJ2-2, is DVKVTQSSRYLVKRTGEKVFLECVQDMDHENMFWYRQDPGLGLRLIYFSYDVKMKEKGDIPEGYSVSREKKERFSLILESASTNQTSMYLCATRPHGGGRTGELFFGEGSRLTVL.

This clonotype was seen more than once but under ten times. The CDR3 region has the DNA TGTGCCAGCAGTTTAGGTGCTGTTCGGCCCCAGCATTTT. It yields the protein CASSLGAVRPQHF. The chain uses TRBV28 and TRBJ1-5; D is undetermined. CDR3 length: 13 amino acids. CDR1 is MDHEN and CDR2 is SYDVKM in the germline V gene. V dropped 2 bases and J dropped 9 bases, with 11 bases sitting between them.

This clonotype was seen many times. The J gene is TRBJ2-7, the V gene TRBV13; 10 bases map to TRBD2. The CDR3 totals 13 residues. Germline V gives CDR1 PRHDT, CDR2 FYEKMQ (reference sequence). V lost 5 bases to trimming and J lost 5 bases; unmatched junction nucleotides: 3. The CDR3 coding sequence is TGTGCCAGCAGCCCAAGCGGGAGGGACGAGCAGTACTTC. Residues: CASSPSGRDEQYF.

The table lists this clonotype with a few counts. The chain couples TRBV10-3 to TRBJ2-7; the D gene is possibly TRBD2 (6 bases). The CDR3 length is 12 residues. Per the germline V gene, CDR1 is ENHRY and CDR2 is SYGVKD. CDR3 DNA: TGTGCGACGCGAGGAGGGTCTTACGAGCAGTACTTC. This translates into CATRGGSYEQYF.

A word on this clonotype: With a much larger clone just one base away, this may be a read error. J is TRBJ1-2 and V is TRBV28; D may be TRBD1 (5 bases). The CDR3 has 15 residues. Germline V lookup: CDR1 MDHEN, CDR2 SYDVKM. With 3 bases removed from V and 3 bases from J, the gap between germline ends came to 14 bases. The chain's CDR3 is CASSFGGKVDYGYTF. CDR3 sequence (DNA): TGTGCCAGCAGTTTCGGGGGAAAGGTTGACTATGGCTACACCTTC.

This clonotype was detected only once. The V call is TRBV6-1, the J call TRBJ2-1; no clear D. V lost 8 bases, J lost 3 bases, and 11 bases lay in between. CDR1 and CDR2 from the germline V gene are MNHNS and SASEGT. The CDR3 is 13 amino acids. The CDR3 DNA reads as TGTGCCAGCGGAATACGCGTCTACAATGAGCAGTTCTTC. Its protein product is CASGIRVYNEQFF.

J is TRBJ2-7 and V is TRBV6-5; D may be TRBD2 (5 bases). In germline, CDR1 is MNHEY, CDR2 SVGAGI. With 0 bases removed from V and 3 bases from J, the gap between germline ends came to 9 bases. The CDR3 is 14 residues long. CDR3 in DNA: TGTGCCAGCAGTTACTCGATACGGGGCTACGAGCAGTACTTC. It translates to CASSYSIRGYEQYF.

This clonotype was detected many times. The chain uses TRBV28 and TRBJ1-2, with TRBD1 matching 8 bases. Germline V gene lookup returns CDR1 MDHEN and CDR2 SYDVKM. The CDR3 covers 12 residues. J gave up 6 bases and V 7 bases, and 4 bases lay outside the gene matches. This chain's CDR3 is CASTTTGDGYTF. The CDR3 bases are TGTGCCAGCACCACGACAGGGGATGGCTACACCTTC.

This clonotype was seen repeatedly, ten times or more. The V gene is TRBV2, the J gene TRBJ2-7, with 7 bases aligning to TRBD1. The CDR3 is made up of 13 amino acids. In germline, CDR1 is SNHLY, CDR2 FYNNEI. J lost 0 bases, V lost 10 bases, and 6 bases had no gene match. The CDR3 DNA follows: TGTGCCACCTTGGACAGGAGCTCCTACGAGCAGTACTTC. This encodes CATLDRSSYEQYF.

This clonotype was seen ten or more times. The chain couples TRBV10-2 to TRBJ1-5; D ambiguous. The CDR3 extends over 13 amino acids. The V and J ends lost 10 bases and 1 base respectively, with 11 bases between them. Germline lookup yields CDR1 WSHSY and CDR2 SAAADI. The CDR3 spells CATSGLSNQPQHF. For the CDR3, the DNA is TGCGCCACCAGCGGGTTGAGCAATCAGCCCCAGCATTTT.

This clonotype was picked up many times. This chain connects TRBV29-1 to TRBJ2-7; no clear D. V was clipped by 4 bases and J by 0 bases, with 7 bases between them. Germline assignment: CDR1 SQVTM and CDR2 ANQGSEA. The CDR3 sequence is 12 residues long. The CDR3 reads CSVVYTSYEQYF. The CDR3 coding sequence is TGCAGCGTTGTGTACACCTCCTACGAGCAGTACTTC.

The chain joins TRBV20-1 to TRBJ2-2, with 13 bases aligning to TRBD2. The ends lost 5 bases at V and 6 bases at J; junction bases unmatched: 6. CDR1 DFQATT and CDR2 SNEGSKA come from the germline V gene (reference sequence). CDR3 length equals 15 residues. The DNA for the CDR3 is TGCAGTGCTCCCCTCGGACTAGCGGGAGCCGGGGAGCTGTTTTTT. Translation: CSAPLGLAGAGELFF.

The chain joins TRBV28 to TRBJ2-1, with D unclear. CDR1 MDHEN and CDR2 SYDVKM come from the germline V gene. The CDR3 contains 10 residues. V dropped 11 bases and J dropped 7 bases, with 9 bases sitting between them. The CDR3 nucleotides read TGTGCCTCCGGGCAGAATGAGCAGTTCTTC. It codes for CASGQNEQFF.

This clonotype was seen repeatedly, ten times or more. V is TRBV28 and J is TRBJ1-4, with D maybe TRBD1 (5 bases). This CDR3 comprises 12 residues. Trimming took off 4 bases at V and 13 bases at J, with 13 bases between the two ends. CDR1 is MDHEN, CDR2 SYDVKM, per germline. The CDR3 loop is CASSSGVSRLFF. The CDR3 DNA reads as TGTGCCAGCAGTTCGGGGGTTAGTAGACTGTTTTTT.

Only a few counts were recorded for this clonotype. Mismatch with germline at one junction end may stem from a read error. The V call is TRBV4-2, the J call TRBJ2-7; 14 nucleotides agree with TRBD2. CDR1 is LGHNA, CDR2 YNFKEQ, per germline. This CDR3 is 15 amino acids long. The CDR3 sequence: CASSQGGLAGDEQYF. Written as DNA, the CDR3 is TGCGCCAGCAGCCAAGGGGGACTAGCGGGAGACGAGCAGTACTTC.

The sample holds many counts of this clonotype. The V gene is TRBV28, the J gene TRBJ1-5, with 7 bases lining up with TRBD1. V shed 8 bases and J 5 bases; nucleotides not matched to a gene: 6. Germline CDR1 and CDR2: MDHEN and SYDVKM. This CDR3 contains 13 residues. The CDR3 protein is CASDDRAYQPQHF. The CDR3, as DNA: TGTGCCAGCGATGACAGGGCCTATCAGCCCCAGCATTTT.

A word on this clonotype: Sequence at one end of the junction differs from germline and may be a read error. CDR3 DNA sequence: TGTAGCGTTGCAGGGGGCGCCCACTATGGCTACACCTTC. Translating it yields CSVAGGAHYGYTF. The chain couples TRBV29-1 to TRBJ1-2; TRBD1 matches at 8 bases. The CDR3 extends over 13 amino acids. Looked up from germline, CDR1 is SQVTM and CDR2 is ANQGSEA.

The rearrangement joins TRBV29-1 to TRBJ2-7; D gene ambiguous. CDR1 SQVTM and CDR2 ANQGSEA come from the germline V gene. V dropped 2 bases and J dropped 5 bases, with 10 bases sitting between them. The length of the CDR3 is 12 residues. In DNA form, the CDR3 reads TGCAGCGTTGAAAGTTCTCGACACGAGCAGTACTTC. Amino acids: CSVESSRHEQYF.

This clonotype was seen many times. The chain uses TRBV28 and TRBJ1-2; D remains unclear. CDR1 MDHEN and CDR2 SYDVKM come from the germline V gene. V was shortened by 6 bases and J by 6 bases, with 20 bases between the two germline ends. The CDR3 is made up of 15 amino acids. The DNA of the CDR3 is TGTGCCAGCAGCCCCGTGGTCTTTCTAGTTAATGGCTACACCTTC. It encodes CASSPVVFLVNGYTF.

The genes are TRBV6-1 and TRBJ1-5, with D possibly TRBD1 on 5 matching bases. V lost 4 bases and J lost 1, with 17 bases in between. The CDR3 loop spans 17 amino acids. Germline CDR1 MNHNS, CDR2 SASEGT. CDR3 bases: TGTGCCAGCAGTGGATATCAGGGAGCGACGAGCAATCAGCCCCAGCATTTT. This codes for CASSGYQGATSNQPQHF.

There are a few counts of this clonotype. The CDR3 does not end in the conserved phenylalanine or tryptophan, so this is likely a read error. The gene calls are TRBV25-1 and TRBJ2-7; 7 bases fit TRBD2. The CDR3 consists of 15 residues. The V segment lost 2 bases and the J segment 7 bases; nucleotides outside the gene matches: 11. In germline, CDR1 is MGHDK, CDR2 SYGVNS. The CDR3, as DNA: TGTGCCAGCAGTGAACGACTGGCGGGAGCGGGGGAGCAGTACCTC. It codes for CASSERLAGAGEQYL.

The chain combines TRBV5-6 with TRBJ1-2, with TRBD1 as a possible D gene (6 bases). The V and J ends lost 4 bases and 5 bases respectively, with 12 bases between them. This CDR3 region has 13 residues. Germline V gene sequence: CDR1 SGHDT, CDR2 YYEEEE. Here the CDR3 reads CASSKKTGYGYTF. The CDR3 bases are TGTGCCAGCAGCAAAAAGACAGGTTATGGCTACACCTTC.

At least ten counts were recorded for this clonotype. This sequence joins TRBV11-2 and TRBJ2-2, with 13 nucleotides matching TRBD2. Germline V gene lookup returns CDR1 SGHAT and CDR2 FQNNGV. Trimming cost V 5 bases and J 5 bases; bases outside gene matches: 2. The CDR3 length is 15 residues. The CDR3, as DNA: TGTGCCAGCAGCCGACTAGCGGGAGGAACCGGGGAGCTGTTTTTT. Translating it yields CASSRLAGGTGELFF.

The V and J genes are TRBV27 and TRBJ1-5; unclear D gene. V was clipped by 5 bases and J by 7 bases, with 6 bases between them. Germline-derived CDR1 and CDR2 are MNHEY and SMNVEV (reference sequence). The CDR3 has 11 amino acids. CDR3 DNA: TGTGCCAGCAGTCATCGACAGCCCCAGCATTTT. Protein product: CASSHRQPQHF.

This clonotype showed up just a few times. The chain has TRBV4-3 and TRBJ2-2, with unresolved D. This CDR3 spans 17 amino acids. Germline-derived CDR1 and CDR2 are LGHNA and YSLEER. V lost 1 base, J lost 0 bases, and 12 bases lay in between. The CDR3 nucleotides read TGCGCCAGCAGCCAAGTAGTTGCCGGGCCGAACACCGGGGAGCTGTTTTTT. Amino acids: CASSQVVAGPNTGELFF.

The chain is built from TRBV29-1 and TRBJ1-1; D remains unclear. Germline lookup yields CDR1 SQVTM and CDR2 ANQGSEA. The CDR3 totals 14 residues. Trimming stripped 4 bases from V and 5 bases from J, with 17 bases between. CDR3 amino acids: CSVGGAISETEAFF. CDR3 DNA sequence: TGCAGCGTTGGGGGAGCGATATCGGAGACTGAAGCTTTCTTT.